This T cell receptor beta chain was identified during a study of cytomegalovirus exposure and HLA in healthy donors. The overall study: T cells numbering about 180 million yielded some 120 million unique TCR beta sequences in an earlier analysis. General study findings and limits: TCR beta V- and J-gene trimming, according to a later analysis, was linked to a missense DCLRE1C variant. The listing of 150 to 200 TCR beta chains classed them as cytomegalovirus-associated.

As to this clone: Its specificity is unknown.

The CDR3 has 17 amino acids. The V segment lost 0 bases and the J segment 4 bases; nucleotides outside the gene matches: 12. Germline CDR1 reads SGHAT; CDR2 reads FQNNGV. Both 60 Vbeta primers and 13 Jbeta primers went into the PCR. Using immunoSEQ multiplex PCR, the repertoire was profiled, and TCRdb retains in-frame clones only, with some absent. The repertoire holds tens of thousands of clones, with less than 80% as singletons. Everyone who donated was a healthy bone marrow donor. The sequencing input was PBMCs. The clonotype originates from a male donor in good health and CMV-seronegative. The chain has TRBV11-2 and TRBJ2-7, with 7 bases matching TRBD1. CDR3 nucleotides: TGTGCCAGCAGCTTAGATAATCACAGGGGAGACCCATACGAGCAGTACTTC. Translated: CASSLDNHRGDPYEQYF.